One sample yielded the 30 T cell receptor beta chains listed below, sequenced in a study of T cell responses to AZD1222 COVID-19 vaccine. TCRdb's table, derived via immunoSEQ multiplex PCR, lists solely in-frame clones and lacks some. The sample records about 100,000 clones, roughly nine tenths being singletons. The material sequenced was peripheral blood, taken on day 0 of AZD1222 vaccination. The receptors here all came from an adult in good health.

The chain joins TRBV25-1 to TRBJ1-2; the D gene is possibly TRBD1 (5 bases). V lost 5 bases and J lost 11, with 15 bases in between. The CDR3 contains 12 residues. Germline CDR1 is MGHDK and CDR2 is SYGVNS. CDR3 loop: CASSSRLEGYTF. Written as DNA, the CDR3 is TGTGCCAGCAGTTCAAGACTCGAGGGGTACACCTTC.

The chain recombines TRBV27 with TRBJ2-1; possibly TRBD1 for D (6 bases). Germline assignment: CDR1 MNHEY and CDR2 SMNVEV (reference sequence). V lost 6 bases, J lost 7 bases, and 22 bases lay in between. The CDR3 sequence is 16 residues long. The CDR3, as DNA: TGTGCCAGCAGACCTGAACAGGGCTCCTTCGGAAATGAGCAGTTCTTC. This codes for CASRPEQGSFGNEQFF.

The chain has TRBV7-9 and TRBJ2-7; TRBD2 might be the D (6 bases). This CDR3 is built from 16 residues. Germline lookup yields CDR1 SEHNR and CDR2 FQNEAQ (reference sequence). V gave up 5 bases and J gave up 4 bases, with 21 bases separating them. The CDR3 DNA sequence: TGTGCCAGCAGCACCATAGGGACTGAGTTTGGGTACGAGCAGTACTTC. Its translation is CASSTIGTEFGYEQYF. Based on the CDR3 plus reference TRBV7-9 and TRBJ2-7, the full variable domain is DTGVSQNPRHKITKRGQNVTFRCDPISEHNRLYWYRQTLGQGPEFLTYFQNEAQLEKSRLLSDRFSAERPKGSFSTLEIQRTEQGDSAMYLCASSTIGTEFGYEQYFGPGTRLTVT.

The chain links TRBV6-5 to TRBJ1-2; D possibly corresponds to TRBD1 (6 bases). The CDR3 has 12 residues. V lost 7 bases and J lost 3, with 9 bases in between. Germline V gives CDR1 MNHEY, CDR2 SVGAGI. The DNA of the CDR3 is TGTGCCAGCACTTCAGGGGACTATGGCTACACCTTC. Translated, it gives CASTSGDYGYTF.

V usage is TRBV10-3 and J usage is TRBJ1-1; maybe TRBD1 (5 bases). The CDR3 runs 14 residues. With 0 bases removed from V and 7 bases from J, the gap between germline ends came to 12 bases. CDR1 is ENHRY, CDR2 SYGVKD, per germline. For the CDR3, the DNA is TGTGCCATCAGTGAGTCGGGACCGTACGATGAAGCTTTCTTT. Amino acids: CAISESGPYDEAFF.

The CDR3 bases are TGTGCCACCAGCAGAGAACCCGACCTAGCGAACATTCAGTACTTC. This encodes CATSREPDLANIQYF. V is TRBV15 and J is TRBJ2-4; perhaps TRBD2 as D (6 bases). This CDR3 comprises 15 residues. V gave up 0 bases and J gave up 7 bases, with 13 bases separating them. Germline CDR1 LNHNV, CDR2 YYDKDF (reference sequence).

The rearrangement uses TRBV5-1 and TRBJ1-6; 8 nucleotides match TRBD1. The V gene end was trimmed by 4 bases and the J gene end by 11 bases; junction bases not matched to a gene: 8. The CDR3 spans 14 residues. Germline CDR1 and CDR2: SGHRS and YFSETQ. The CDR3 is CASSPGQGPTPLHF. In DNA form, the CDR3 reads TGCGCCAGCAGCCCAGGACAGGGACCAACACCCCTCCACTTT. Supplemented by reference TRBV5-1 and TRBJ1-6, the full variable domain reads KAGVTQTPRYLIKTRGQQVTLSCSPISGHRSVSWYQQTPGQGLQFLFEYFSETQRNKGNFPGRFSGRQFSNSRSEMNVSTLELGDSALYLCASSPGQGPTPLHFGNGTRLTVT.

The rearrangement links TRBV19 to TRBJ1-1; 11 bases align to TRBD1. The CDR3 has 17 amino acids. Trimming removed 5 bases from V and 1 base from J; junction bases left unmatched: 9. Per germline, CDR1 LNHDA and CDR2 SQIVND (reference sequence). This CDR3 is CASSADRGLYSNTEAFF. The CDR3 DNA reads TGTGCCAGTAGTGCGGACAGGGGGCTATATTCGAACACTGAAGCTTTCTTT.

This clone was seen only once. The chain employs TRBV7-2 and TRBJ2-1, with D unclear. CDR3 size: 14 residues. The germline V and J ends were trimmed by 2 bases and 10 bases, with 15 bases remaining between them. The germline CDR1 and CDR2 sequences are SGHTA and FQGNSA. This CDR3 reads CASSLSNSEAEQFF. The CDR3 DNA follows: TGTGCCAGCAGCTTATCAAACTCGGAAGCGGAGCAGTTCTTC. Together with reference TRBV7-2 and TRBJ2-1, the CDR3 gives the full variable domain: GAGVSQSPSNKVTEKGKDVELRCDPISGHTALYWYRQSLGQGLEFLIYFQGNSAPDKSGLPSDRFSAERTGGSVSTLTIQRTQQEDSAVYLCASSLSNSEAEQFFGPGTRLTVL.

The rearrangement uses TRBV10-3 and TRBJ1-2, with D unclear. This CDR3 spans 17 amino acids. Germline loops: CDR1 ENHRY, CDR2 SYGVKD. V dropped 3 bases and J dropped 4 bases, with 21 bases sitting between them. CDR3 loop: CAISDLTETTSSYGYTF. The DNA of the CDR3 is TGTGCCATCAGTGATCTAACAGAAACCACCTCGAGCTATGGCTACACCTTC.

The chain combines TRBV19 with TRBJ2-7; 7 bases map to TRBD1. V lost 5 bases, J lost 5 bases, and 6 bases stayed unmatched. Germline V gene sequence: CDR1 LNHDA, CDR2 SQIVND (reference sequence). The CDR3 covers 13 residues. CDR3 sequence: CASSPPGQDEQYF. DNA for the CDR3: TGTGCCAGTAGTCCTCCTGGACAGGACGAGCAGTACTTC.

The chain links TRBV9 to TRBJ1-5; 8 positions agree with TRBD1. The junction had 5 bases not matched to a gene; V was cut back by 3 bases and J by 0 bases. The CDR3 length is 16 residues. CDR1 is SGDLS, CDR2 YYNGEE, per germline. This chain's CDR3 is CASSAGTGLSNQPQHF. The CDR3, as DNA: TGTGCCAGCAGCGCGGGGACAGGACTTAGCAATCAGCCCCAGCATTTT.

The J gene is TRBJ1-4, the V gene TRBV5-1; D gene ambiguous. Per germline, CDR1 SGHRS and CDR2 YFSETQ. This CDR3 spans 13 amino acids. V was clipped by 0 bases and J by 1 base, with 1 base between them. The CDR3 spells CASSLVTNEKLFF. In nucleotides, the CDR3 is TGCGCCAGCAGCTTGGTAACTAATGAAAAACTGTTTTTT. Together with reference TRBV5-1 and TRBJ1-4, the CDR3 gives the full variable domain: KAGVTQTPRYLIKTRGQQVTLSCSPISGHRSVSWYQQTPGQGLQFLFEYFSETQRNKGNFPGRFSGRQFSNSRSEMNVSTLELGDSALYLCASSLVTNEKLFFGSGTQLSVL.

As for this clone: At the DNA level, this CDR3 is encoded by other sequences in the same sample as well. The rearrangement uses TRBV12-3 or TRBV12-4 and TRBJ2-6, with D hard to call. This CDR3 is 13 amino acids long. Trimming removed 9 bases from V and 0 bases from J, with 6 bases in between. In DNA, the CDR3 is TGTGCCAGTCAAAGCTCTGGGGCCAACGTCCTGACTTTC. Translated, it gives CASQSSGANVLTF.

The V gene is TRBV27, the J gene TRBJ1-1; no definite D call. The V and J ends lost 5 bases and 0 bases respectively, with 13 bases between them. The length of the CDR3 is 15 residues. Germline CDR1 MNHEY, CDR2 SMNVEV (reference sequence). The CDR3 loop is CASSLGQSLNTEAFF. The CDR3 DNA reads TGTGCCAGCAGTCTTGGGCAGTCCCTGAACACTGAAGCTTTCTTT.

The chain links TRBV6-2 or TRBV6-3 to TRBJ1-5; D is unresolved. CDR3 length: 15 amino acids. Trimming cost V 5 bases and J 0 bases, with 11 bases left between them. Germline V gene lookup returns CDR1 MNHEY and CDR2 SVGEGT. The CDR3: CASSREDFSNQPQHF. CDR3 in DNA: TGTGCCAGCAGTAGGGAGGATTTTAGCAATCAGCCCCAGCATTTT.

The gene calls are TRBV12-3 or TRBV12-4 and TRBJ2-5; D uncertain. Trimming took off 4 bases at V and 4 bases at J, with 10 bases between the two ends. The CDR3 consists of 13 residues. The CDR3 reads CASSSVGGETQYF. CDR3 in DNA: TGTGCCAGCAGTTCCGTTGGCGGAGAGACCCAGTACTTC.

The chain recombines TRBV11-2 with TRBJ2-5; D remains unclear. Germline V gene sequence: CDR1 SGHAT, CDR2 FQNNGV. CDR3 size: 13 residues. Trimming removed 3 bases from V and 5 bases from J, with 10 bases in between. The CDR3 is CASSFAFAETQYF. The CDR3 coding sequence is TGTGCCAGCAGCTTCGCGTTTGCGGAGACCCAGTACTTC.

The rearrangement joins TRBV5-1 to TRBJ2-4; D unresolved. CDR3 length: 13 amino acids. CDR1 is SGHRS, CDR2 YFSETQ, per germline. Trimming cost V 0 bases and J 5 bases, with 6 bases left between them. The CDR3 DNA reads TGCGCCAGCAGCTTGGGTTCAGAAAACATTCAGTACTTC. It translates to CASSLGSENIQYF.

This sequence joins TRBV4-2 and TRBJ2-2; D is perhaps TRBD1 or TRBD2 (5 bases each). Germline assignment: CDR1 LGHNA and CDR2 YNFKEQ. The CDR3 is 17 amino acids. Trimming took off 0 bases at V and 3 bases at J, with 14 bases between the two ends. The CDR3 here is CASSQEVGRAHTGELFF. DNA of the CDR3: TGTGCCAGCAGCCAAGAGGTGGGGCGGGCTCACACCGGGGAGCTGTTTTTT.

The chain's CDR3 is CASSIRTGTPNTEAFF. The CDR3 DNA sequence: TGCGCCAGCAGCATACGAACCGGGACACCTAACACTGAAGCTTTCTTT. The chain joins TRBV5-1 to TRBJ1-1, with a possible D match to TRBD1 (6 bases). The ends were cut back, 4 bases at V and 2 bases at J, with 18 bases in the middle. Germline values: CDR1 SGHRS, CDR2 YFSETQ. The CDR3 totals 16 residues.

The CDR3 reads CASSADSGYEEKLFF. The CDR3 nucleotides are TGCGCCAGCAGCGCGGATTCAGGGTACGAGGAAAAACTGTTTTTT. This chain links TRBV5-1 with TRBJ1-4; perhaps TRBD1 as D (5 bases). In germline, CDR1 is SGHRS, CDR2 YFSETQ. Trimming shortened V by 4 bases and J by 8 bases, and 18 bases separated the two germline ends. This CDR3 spans 15 amino acids.

The chain links TRBV5-1 to TRBJ2-3; D unresolved. CDR1 is SGHRS and CDR2 is YFSETQ in the germline V gene. The length of the CDR3 is 11 residues. Trimming shortened V by 3 bases and J by 2 bases, and 1 base separated the two germline ends. CDR3 sequence: CASSSTDTQYF. The CDR3 DNA reads TGCGCCAGCAGCTCCACAGATACGCAGTATTTT.

The rearrangement links TRBV15 to TRBJ2-1; perhaps TRBD1 as D (5 bases). Per the germline V gene, CDR1 is LNHNV and CDR2 is YYDKDF (reference sequence). The CDR3 covers 13 residues. V lost 1 base, J lost 7 bases, and 8 bases lay in between. In DNA form, the CDR3 reads TGTGCCACCAGCAGAGTTAACAGGAATGAGCAGTTCTTC. This codes for CATSRVNRNEQFF.

This chain uses TRBV6-5 with TRBJ1-2; 8 bases line up with TRBD1. The germline gives CDR1 MNHEY, CDR2 SVGAGI. The CDR3 consists of 16 residues. V lost 4 bases and J lost 4; bases outside the gene matches: 11. CDR3 nucleotides: TGTGCCAGCAGTTGGCCGGGACAGGAGTCCGGCTATGGCTACACCTTC. It specifies CASSWPGQESGYGYTF.

The V and J genes are TRBV11-2 and TRBJ1-3; D is possibly TRBD1 (5 bases). Trimming removed 6 bases at V and 6 bases at J, with 15 bases between. Germline-derived CDR1 and CDR2 are SGHAT and FQNNGV. The CDR3 extends over 14 amino acids. The CDR3 DNA sequence: TGTGCCAGCAGACATGGGACCAAACCAAACACCATATATTTT. Its translation is CASRHGTKPNTIYF. Looking up the rest from reference TRBV11-2 and TRBJ1-3 gives the full variable domain: EAGVAQSPRYKIIEKRQSVAFWCNPISGHATLYWYQQILGQGPKLLIQFQNNGVVDDSQLPKDRFSAERLKGVDSTLKIQPAKLEDSAVYLCASRHGTKPNTIYFGEGSWLTVV.

As to this clone: This sample includes further DNA sequences coding for the same CDR3. The V call is TRBV24-1, the J call TRBJ2-7; 8 bases map to TRBD1. Germline trimming cut 3 bases from V and 4 bases from J; bases unmatched to any gene: 1. Germline V lookup: CDR1 KGHDR, CDR2 SFDVKD. The CDR3 consists of 13 residues. The CDR3 loop reads CATSDGQGYEQYF. The CDR3, as DNA: TGTGCCACCAGTGATGGACAGGGTTACGAGCAGTACTTC.

The rearrangement uses TRBV24-1 and TRBJ2-3; D is undetermined. Germline V lookup: CDR1 KGHDR, CDR2 SFDVKD. The CDR3 extends over 11 amino acids. Between the trimmed V and J ends, which lost 4 bases and 6 bases, there was a span of 4 bases. The CDR3 protein is CATSEGDTQYF. CDR3 bases: TGTGCCACCAGTGAAGGGGATACGCAGTATTTT.

This rearrangement joins TRBV18 to TRBJ1-2, with D perhaps matching TRBD1 (6 bases). The CDR3 totals 15 residues. V shed 5 bases and J shed 4 bases, with 17 bases lying between them. Germline loops: CDR1 KGHSH, CDR2 LQKENI. CDR3 sequence: CASSASRDMVYGYTF. DNA of the CDR3: TGTGCCAGCTCAGCGTCCCGGGACATGGTCTATGGCTACACCTTC. Variable domain in full (rest from reference TRBV18 and TRBJ1-2): NAGVMQNPRHLVRRRGQEARLRCSPMKGHSHVYWYRQLPEEGLKFMVYLQKENIIDESGMPKERFSAEFPKEGPSILRIQQVVRGDSAAYFCASSASRDMVYGYTFGSGTRLTVV.

The chain combines TRBV5-1 with TRBJ1-1; D remains unclear. CDR3 length: 15 residues. Trimming took off 0 bases at V and 1 base at J, with 10 bases between the two ends. Germline values: CDR1 SGHRS, CDR2 YFSETQ. CDR3 amino acids: CASSLAGAPNTEAFF. For the CDR3, the DNA is TGCGCCAGCAGCTTGGCGGGAGCGCCGAACACTGAAGCTTTCTTT. Filled out from reference TRBV5-1 and TRBJ1-1, the complete variable domain reads KAGVTQTPRYLIKTRGQQVTLSCSPISGHRSVSWYQQTPGQGLQFLFEYFSETQRNKGNFPGRFSGRQFSNSRSEMNVSTLELGDSALYLCASSLAGAPNTEAFFGQGTRLTVV.